This TCR beta chain was observed in a study of post-analysis software for immune sequencing data. Study-level results: Normalized Chao1 diversity in multiple sclerosis patients fell significantly below that of controls.

Unique molecular identifiers tagged the TCR beta cDNA libraries. Each batch of roughly 1 to 11 million T cells produced 500,000 to 600,000 cDNA molecules. TCRdb itself ran the PCR reads through MiXCR, one entry per CDR3 protein. The sample yields more than 500,000 distinct CDR3 sequences, roughly 34% seen once. In regard to this clonotype: As yet, its antigen is unknown.

The sequence was obtained from a girl aged 2-17 years with multiple sclerosis. What was sequenced was blood.

The CDR3 region is CSASDPGTSSYEQYF. DNA of the CDR3: TGCAGTGCTAGCGATCCCGGGACGAGCTCCTACGAGCAGTACTTC. This rearrangement joins TRBV20-1 to TRBJ2-7; D is possibly TRBD1 or TRBD2 (5 bases each). Trimming cost V 3 bases and J 0 bases, with 15 bases left between them. Germline V CDR1 and CDR2: DFQATT, SNEGSKA (reference sequence). The CDR3 loop spans 15 amino acids.